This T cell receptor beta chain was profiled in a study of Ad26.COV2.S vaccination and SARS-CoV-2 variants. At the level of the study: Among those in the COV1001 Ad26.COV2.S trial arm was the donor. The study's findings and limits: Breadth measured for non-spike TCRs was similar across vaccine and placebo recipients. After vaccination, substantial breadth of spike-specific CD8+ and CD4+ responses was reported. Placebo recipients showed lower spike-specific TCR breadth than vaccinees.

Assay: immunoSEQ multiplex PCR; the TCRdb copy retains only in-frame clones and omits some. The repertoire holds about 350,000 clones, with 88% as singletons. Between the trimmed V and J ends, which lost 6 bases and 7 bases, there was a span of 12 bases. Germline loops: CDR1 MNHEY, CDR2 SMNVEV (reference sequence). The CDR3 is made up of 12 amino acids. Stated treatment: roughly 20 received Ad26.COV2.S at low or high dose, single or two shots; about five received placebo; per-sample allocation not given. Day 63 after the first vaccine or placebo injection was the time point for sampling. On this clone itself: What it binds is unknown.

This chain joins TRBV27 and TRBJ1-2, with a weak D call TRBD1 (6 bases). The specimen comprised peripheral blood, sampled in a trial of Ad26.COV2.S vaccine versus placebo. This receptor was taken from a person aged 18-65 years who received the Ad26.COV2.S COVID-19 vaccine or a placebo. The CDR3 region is CASRSTGTGYTF. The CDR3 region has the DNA TGTGCCAGCAGGTCGACAGGAACTGGCTACACCTTC.